Listed below are T cell receptor beta chains from one sample, sequenced in a study of graft-versus-host responses after intestinal transplantation. Profiled with immunoSEQ multiplex PCR; TCRdb holds only in-frame clones, not every one. The repertoire consists of about 64,000 clones, with 90% occurring once and the leading ten covering roughly 1.5%. These receptors have no known antigen. The source was unstimulated CD8+ T cells sorted from spleen or lymph node cells, collected before transplant. The receptor source for this set is a human donor who was the organ donor for an intestinal transplant. The CDR3 runs from the conserved cysteine through the conserved F or W. A D gene is named only where the DNA matches it firmly. A row's size may be missing; if present it is once, few, many or a size class.

J	size	D	V	CDR3	DNA
TRBJ2-3	-	-	TRBV28	CASSWEGVTDTQYF	TGTGCCAGCAGTTGGGAGGGGGTAACAGATACGCAGTATTTT
TRBJ2-1	-	-	TRBV5-4	CASTGREGNYNEQFF	TGTGCCAGCACCGGGAGAGAGGGGAACTACAATGAGCAGTTCTTC
TRBJ2-2	-	TRBD2	TRBV27	CASSLSPSGNTGELFF	TGTGCCAGCAGTTTATCTCCTAGCGGAAACACCGGGGAGCTGTTTTTT
TRBJ2-7	-	TRBD1	TRBV11-2	CASSWLGQALTSYEQYF	TGTGCCAGCAGCTGGCTCGGACAGGCGCTTACCTCATACGAGCAGTACTTC
TRBJ1-4	-	-	TRBV6-5	CASRAGVSEKLFF	TGTGCCAGTCGAGCAGGGGTTAGTGAAAAACTGTTTTTT
TRBJ2-2	-	TRBD1	TRBV6-1	CASPRGTGGFGELFF	TGTGCCAGCCCTAGGGGGACAGGGGGTTTCGGGGAGCTGTTTTTT
TRBJ2-1	-	TRBD2	TRBV2	CANPGTSGGSSSYNEQFF	TGTGCCAACCCCGGGACTAGCGGGGGGTCCAGCTCCTACAATGAGCAGTTCTTC
TRBJ2-1	-	-	TRBV9	CASSVVGVGYNEQFF	TGTGCCAGCAGCGTAGTAGGGGTGGGCTACAATGAGCAGTTCTTC
TRBJ1-2	-	-	TRBV7-8	CASSYLYTF	TGTGCCAGCAGCTACCTATACACCTTC
TRBJ2-6	-	TRBD1	TRBV6-1	CASGQGPRGANVLTF	TGTGCCAGCGGACAGGGTCCTCGGGGGGCCAACGTCCTGACTTTC
TRBJ2-1	-	TRBD2	TRBV6-5	CASREIAGGIYEQFF	TGTGCCAGCAGGGAGATAGCGGGAGGGATATATGAGCAGTTCTTC
TRBJ1-2	-	-	TRBV21-1	CASSKGEEGDYGYTF	TGTGCCAGCAGCAAGGGGGAGGAGGGCGACTATGGCTACACCTTC
TRBJ2-6	-	TRBD1	TRBV30	CAWSLRDRRISGANVLTF	TGTGCCTGGAGCCTCCGGGACAGAAGAATCTCTGGGGCCAACGTCCTGACTTTC
TRBJ2-1	few	-	TRBV7-9	CASSLLIGGNEQFF	TGTGCCAGCAGCTTACTGATAGGGGGCAATGAGCAGTTCTTC
TRBJ1-5	-	-	TRBV2	CASSEDNSGLNQPQHF	TGTGCCAGCAGTGAAGATAACTCAGGACTCAATCAGCCCCAGCATTTT
TRBJ1-4	-	TRBD1	TRBV6-5	CASSLTGWEKLFF	TGTGCCAGCAGTTTGACAGGGTGGGAAAAACTGTTTTTT
TRBJ1-1	-	-	TRBV13	CASSFQGRRAFF	TGTGCCAGCAGCTTTCAGGGGCGGCGGGCTTTCTTT
TRBJ1-1	-	TRBD1	TRBV30	CAWTGGTVVTEAFF	TGTGCCTGGACTGGAGGGACAGTAGTCACTGAAGCTTTCTTT
TRBJ1-2	-	TRBD1	TRBV10-3	CAIRSFRGPSGYTF	TGTGCCATCAGGAGTTTCAGGGGGCCTTCTGGCTACACCTTC
TRBJ2-1	-	TRBD2	TRBV2	CASSVPSGSNYNEQFF	TGTGCCAGCAGTGTGCCTAGCGGGAGTAACTACAATGAGCAGTTCTTC
TRBJ1-1	-	-	TRBV7-6	CASSSGVITEAFF	TGTGCCAGCAGCTCAGGGGTTATCACTGAAGCTTTCTTT
TRBJ1-1	-	TRBD1	TRBV28	CASSHLTFRDRGDYTEAFF	TGTGCCAGCAGCCATCTTACCTTCCGGGACAGGGGGGACTACACTGAAGCTTTCTTT
TRBJ1-1	-	-	TRBV4-1	CASSQVRGGSTEAFF	TGCGCCAGCAGCCAAGTAAGGGGGGGGAGCACTGAAGCTTTCTTT
TRBJ2-3	-	-	TRBV6-5	CASSYGSPRPDTQYF	TGTGCCAGCAGTTACGGGAGCCCACGACCAGATACGCAGTATTTT
TRBJ1-2	-	-	TRBV5-6	CASSHSSGGVGTYGYTF	TGTGCCAGCAGCCACTCCTCCGGGGGAGTAGGGACCTATGGCTACACCTTC
TRBJ2-5	-	-	TRBV6-6	CASSYGGGEETQYF	TGTGCCAGCAGTTACGGGGGGGGCGAAGAGACCCAGTACTTC
TRBJ1-4	-	-	TRBV7-9	CASSLTLHYNEKLFF	TGTGCCAGCAGCTTAACATTGCACTATAATGAAAAACTGTTTTTT
TRBJ1-5	-	TRBD1	TRBV5-5	CASSFGQGSNQPQHF	TGTGCCAGCAGCTTTGGACAGGGGAGCAATCAGCCCCAGCATTTT
TRBJ2-7	-	TRBD2	TRBV19	CASSVALAGVSSYEQYF	TGTGCCAGTAGTGTAGCGCTAGCGGGAGTGAGTTCCTACGAGCAGTACTTC
TRBJ2-3	-	TRBD2	TRBV2	CASTTSDPRYTQYF	TGTGCCAGTACTACTAGCGACCCACGCTATACGCAGTATTTT
TRBJ2-7	-	TRBD2	TRBV7-3	CASSSSGLATANSYEQYF	TGTGCCAGCAGCTCTTCCGGACTAGCGACAGCTAACTCCTACGAGCAGTACTTC
TRBJ2-3	few	TRBD2	TRBV6-4	CASSRLAGGPDTQYF	TGTGCCAGCAGCCGACTAGCGGGAGGGCCCGATACGCAGTATTTT
TRBJ2-7	-	TRBD2	TRBV7-9	CASSLGGLAGGKSYEQYF	TGTGCCAGCAGCTTAGGGGGACTAGCGGGAGGCAAGTCCTACGAGCAGTACTTC
TRBJ2-5	-	-	TRBV5-1	CASSLRGFFGETQYF	-
TRBJ2-6	-	-	TRBV7-9	CASSLADSYRSGANVLTF	TGTGCCAGCAGCTTAGCGGACAGTTATCGCTCTGGGGCCAACGTCCTGACTTTC
TRBJ2-7	-	TRBD1	TRBV19	CASSIHRGHEQYF	TGTGCCAGTAGTATACACAGGGGGCACGAGCAGTACTTC
TRBJ2-3	-	-	TRBV7-3	CASKQGGGPSDTQYF	TGTGCCAGCAAACAAGGGGGAGGGCCGAGTGATACGCAGTATTTT
TRBJ2-3	-	TRBD2	TRBV7-9	CASSLAAPTDTQYF	TGTGCCAGCAGCCTAGCGGCCCCCACAGATACGCAGTATTTT
TRBJ2-7	-	-	TRBV27	CASSPRDSGAHEQYF	TGTGCCAGCAGCCCTAGGGATAGCGGAGCCCACGAGCAGTACTTC
TRBJ2-5	-	TRBD2	TRBV5-1	CASSWDLAAVPQETQYF	TGCGCCAGCAGCTGGGATCTAGCGGCCGTACCCCAAGAGACCCAGTACTTC
TRBJ1-5	-	TRBD1	TRBV19	CASSINGQGNQPQHF	TGTGCCAGTAGTATCAACGGACAGGGCAATCAGCCCCAGCATTTT
TRBJ2-3	-	TRBD2	TRBV5-4	CASRGAGGVDTQYF	TGTGCCAGCCGTGGAGCGGGAGGGGTCGATACGCAGTATTTT